This T cell receptor (beta chain) was recovered during a study of regulatory T cells in long-lasting Graves disease (dated by TCRdb to about 2021). A note on the overall study: In the newly diagnosed Graves' disease group, patients had been taking antithyroid drugs for less than 3 months. The study was registered as a clinical trial and conducted in China. A total of around 35 samples underwent TCR sequencing: around 13 from persistent and roughly 20 from newly diagnosed Graves' disease patients. This study used TCR sequencing and RNA sequencing of peripheral blood to compare persistent Graves' disease patients against newly diagnosed Graves' disease patients.

Libraries were prepared through multiplex PCR. The listed sequencing device is Illumina HiSeq 4000. To build TCR beta libraries, CDR3 regions were amplified by Arm-PCR using iRepertoire HTBI primers. Before sequencing, the PCR products underwent gel purification. The original pipeline was this. Gene usage analysis of CDR3 amino acid clonotypes relied on the 60 or so TRBV and 15 or so TRBJ segments identified across samples. COPE and FqMerger were used to merge the filtered high-quality paired reads into contigs. BLAST was used to align contigs to the IMGT TRBV, TRBD and TRBJ reference genes, and CDR3 was defined following IMGT. Highly expanded clones were defined as clonotypes with a frequency above 0.1%. Shannon entropy was used to measure repertoire diversity, and the Gini coefficient was used to measure V-J evenness. A clonotype was considered public if more than one individual shared it. The public reads were reprocessed in TCRdb via fastp at Q25 and MiXCR, keeping in-frame beta chains. Entries are consolidated by CDR3 protein sequence, retaining the most common genes and DNA. TCRdb's processing, not the authors' own work, is the source of the V and J calls. The table for this sample lists about half a million distinct CDR3 sequences; approximately 12% of them were counted only once. The ten top clones hold 7.5% to 9% of the sample.

As for this clonotype: Its cognate antigen has yet to be identified. The sample holds no much larger clone one base away, and base qualities are not on file.

The CDR3 has 17 amino acids, counting the end cysteine and phenylalanine. This entry keeps only the CDR3 DNA: 51 bases, framed from base 1. The junction carries 13 bases between V and J, which are trimmed by 0 bases and 1 base respectively. CDR1 and CDR2 (SGHAT, FQNNGV) derive from the germline V gene. General conclusions and limits of the study: Only peripheral blood was studied, because thyroid tissue, the primary lesion, was inaccessible. As a limitation, the authors acknowledged that the small sample size may reduce accuracy. Compared with newly diagnosed patients, patients with persistent Graves' disease had lower TCR Shannon entropy and fewer highly expanded clones, which suggests clonal expansion. Sequencing and analysis were limited to the TCR beta chain. Persistent patients shared more public clonotypes among themselves (more than 2,500) than newly diagnosed patients did (approximately 870). Persistent disease showed preferential use of TRBV28, TRBJ1-2 and TRBJ2-5, whereas newly diagnosed disease favored TRBV20-1 and TRBJ2-1.

The sample's time point label, in plain terms: newly diagnosed GD, antithyroid drugs for less than 3 months. For both TCR sequencing and RNA sequencing, RNA was extracted from PBMCs using TRIzol. Graves' disease was diagnosed according to American Thyroid Association guidelines. Recruitment of patients was carried out at an endocrinology department in Xi'an, China. From each patient, about 9 milliliters of peripheral blood was collected into an EDTA anticoagulant tube. Ficoll Paque Plus density gradient separation was used to isolate PBMCs, and no further T cell sorting was performed. RNA quality was checked with an Agilent 2100 Bioanalyzer and agarose gel, and concentration with a NanoDrop 2000. The same sample was also used in a study of T cells in Graves' hyperthyroidism and ophthalmopathy. The second source states: Stable Graves' hyperthyroidism was defined as the absence of progression to ophthalmopathy over 18 months of follow-up. The hyperthyroidism patients were between 18 and 65 years old and newly diagnosed, with a disease duration of less than 2 months. Exclusion was applied to patients with uncontrolled infections, other autoimmune diseases, pregnancy or lactation. Clinical symptoms, serum thyroxine and TRAb, thyroid ultrasound, and orbital computed tomography formed the basis for the diagnoses. For the first round of RT-PCR on the TCR CDR3, the HTBI primer set was used together with the Qiagen OneStep RT-PCR kit. Most expanded thyroid clonotypes (frequency above 0.001) were also found in blood, which suggests that blood repertoires may mirror thyroid immune responses. A 13 V-J signature model separated ophthalmopathy from stable hyperthyroidism, with approximately 87% sensitivity and 81.08% specificity in cross-validation and 80%/75% in testing. During validation, the model predicted progression to ophthalmopathy a median of approximately 7 months ahead of onset, with just under 71% sensitivity and 72% to 80% specificity. To identify distinguishing TCR V-J signatures, a discovery cohort of 95 to 100 patients was used, comprising 43 with Graves' ophthalmopathy and 57 with stable Graves' hyperthyroidism. An independent validation cohort of under 20 hyperthyroidism patients and approximately 16 patients who later progressed to ophthalmopathy tested prospective prediction of ophthalmopathy. The 90 or so discovery patients were randomly split 7:3 into training and test sets. In six Graves' hyperthyroidism patients, the study also compared T-cell repertoires from thyroid tissue with T-cell repertoires from blood. Following sampling, methimazole starting at 30 mg daily was given to hyperthyroidism patients, and high-dose intravenous methylprednisolone was given to ophthalmopathy patients. A second multiplex PCR round built the libraries, followed by size selection and purification. The libraries were sequenced on an Illumina HiSeq2000 using paired-end 100 bp reads. SOAPnuke was used to process the raw data, throwing out any read that contained adapters or uncalled bases, had a mean Phred below 15, or lacked an exact constant-primer or identifier match. High-quality paired reads were merged with COPE v1.2.5, and unique nucleotide sequences were defined as clonotypes. Clonotypes were aligned to IMGT TRBV, TRBD and TRBJ reference segments using MiTCR v1.1. Analysis was restricted to V-J combinations with a frequency above 0.0001, which covered 98% to 99.2% of repertoires. A TCS score was defined as the ratio between F50 (clonal expansion) and ExV (chaos), using BLOSUM62-based TCRdist between CDR3 peptides within each V-J. Welch's t-statistics and random forest reduced around 520 V-J features to 13, which were used in a naive Bayes classifier (R e1071). No statistical method was used to set the sample size in advance, and investigators knew the group allocation. TCR Vbeta CDR3 sequencing of approximately 140 peripheral blood samples (roughly 41 ophthalmopathy, about 80 hyperthyroidism and around 17 progressor patients) is reported in the paper.

This receptor was obtained from a woman under 40 with Graves disease. Donor details come from another sample of the same person, matched by shared clones. Material: peripheral blood mononuclear cells (PBMCs), obtained at new diagnosis, from a patient treated with antithyroid drugs. This chain is built from TRBV11-2 and TRBJ2-1, with the D gene not confidently named. The bases read TGTGCCAGCAGCTTAGATAGGAGTTCCGTATCCTACAATGAGCAGTTCTTC. Translated, it gives CASSLDRSSVSYNEQFF.